This passage covers 18 T cell receptor beta chains from one sample sequenced in a study of CD8+ T cells in alopecia areata. cDNA prepared by RNA extraction and subsequent reverse transcription served as the template for sequencing. The protocol was immunoSEQ multiplex PCR, while the TCRdb copy is restricted to in-frame clones and leaves out a portion. The table has 180,000 or so clones, roughly 66% seen once. This specimen consisted of CD8+ T cells sorted from blood, obtained at week 0. These receptors were taken from a human donor with alopecia areata.

This rearrangement joins TRBV30 to TRBJ1-1, with D possibly being TRBD1 (5 bases). The CDR3 loop spans 15 amino acids. CDR1 is GTSNPN, CDR2 SVGIG, per germline (reference sequence). V was trimmed by 0 bases and J by 2 bases, leaving 13 bases between them. CDR3 sequence: CAWSVQGTGNTEAFF. CDR3 nucleotides: TGTGCCTGGAGTGTACAAGGAACAGGAAACACTGAAGCTTTCTTT.

This clone was seen more than once but under ten times. The chain has TRBV2 and TRBJ2-7; perhaps TRBD1 as D (5 bases). Trimming removed 9 bases at V and 6 bases at J, with 12 bases between. The CDR3 is 11 amino acids. CDR1 is SNHLY and CDR2 is FYNNEI in the germline V gene. The CDR3 nucleotides read TGTGCCAGGACCCTAGGGGTCGAGCAGTACTTC. Its protein product is CARTLGVEQYF.

V is TRBV10-1 and J is TRBJ2-3; D remains ambiguous. V dropped 0 bases and J dropped 2 bases, with 0 bases sitting between them. The germline gives CDR1 WNHNN, CDR2 SYGVQD (reference sequence). The CDR3 runs 12 residues. CDR3 sequence (DNA): TGCGCCAGCAGTGAGTCCACAGATACGCAGTATTTT. Translating gives CASSESTDTQYF.

This clone showed up just a few times. This chain connects TRBV2 to TRBJ1-2; 8 positions match TRBD1. Trimming removed 6 bases from V and 4 bases from J; junction bases left unmatched: 16. The CDR3 is made up of 17 amino acids. From germline, CDR1 is SNHLY and CDR2 FYNNEI. The CDR3 DNA follows: TGTGCCAGCAGCGAGACAGGGGCCCCACTTTCCTTCTATGGCTACACCTTC. It codes for CASSETGAPLSFYGYTF.

CDR3 in amino acids: CSADRERNSPLHF. In DNA, the CDR3 is TGCAGCGCTGACAGGGAAAGGAATTCACCCCTCCACTTT. The gene calls are TRBV29-1 and TRBJ1-6; 7 bases match TRBD1. CDR3 length: 13 amino acids. Germline loops: CDR1 SQVTM, CDR2 ANQGSEA. Trimming took 7 bases from V and 7 from J; bases not matched to a gene: 7.

The rearrangement links TRBV6-1 to TRBJ1-1; D ambiguous. The CDR3 is made up of 16 amino acids. Trimming shortened V by 4 bases and J by 4 bases, and 19 bases separated the two germline ends. The V gene's germline CDR1 is MNHNS and CDR2 SASEGT. In nucleotides, the CDR3 is TGTGCCAGCAGTGCTGTCCCGGCCGACCGGCGCACTGAAGCTTTCTTT. It is translated as CASSAVPADRRTEAFF.

This clone appeared a few times. V is TRBV10-3 and J is TRBJ1-4; D uncertain. The CDR3 contains 17 residues. The V and J ends lost 2 bases and 0 bases respectively, with 13 bases between them. Germline CDR1 reads ENHRY; CDR2 reads SYGVKD. The CDR3 protein is CAISELPGRTTNEKLFF. The CDR3 bases are TGTGCCATCAGTGAGCTGCCCGGACGGACAACTAATGAAAAACTGTTTTTT.

In nucleotides, the CDR3 is TGCAGCGCACGGATAGGGGCCGCCGGGGAGCTGTTTTTT. This sequence encodes CSARIGAAGELFF. The gene calls are TRBV29-1 and TRBJ2-2, with TRBD1 as a possible D gene (5 bases). The length of the CDR3 is 13 residues. Germline V gene lookup returns CDR1 SQVTM and CDR2 ANQGSEA. V was pared by 7 bases and J by 6 bases, with 15 bases between.

Notes on this clone: Mismatch with germline at one junction end may stem from a read error. CDR3 sequence: CASREGGQNSPLHF. Here the CDR3 DNA reads TGTGCCAGCAGGGAAGGGGGACAGAATTCACCCCTCCACTTT. The rearrangement links TRBV6-1 to TRBJ1-6; TRBD1 matches 7 bases. Germline-derived CDR1 and CDR2 are MNHNS and SASEGT. The CDR3 is 14 amino acids.

This clone has only a few counts. The gene calls are TRBV30 and TRBJ1-6; D not resolved. This CDR3 comprises 14 residues. The V and J ends lost 5 bases and 7 bases respectively, with 15 bases between them. Germline lookup yields CDR1 GTSNPN and CDR2 SVGIG (reference sequence). The CDR3 DNA reads TGTGCCTGGGCTGCCTATGCAGGAAATTCACCCCTCCACTTT. Protein: CAWAAYAGNSPLHF. Combining the CDR3 with reference TRBV30 and TRBJ1-6 gives the whole variable domain SQTIHQWPATLVQPVGSPLSLECTVEGTSNPNLYWYRQAAGRGLQLLFYSVGIGQISSEVPQNLSASRPQDRQFILSSKKLLLSDSGFYLCAWAAYAGNSPLHFGNGTRLTVT.

The J gene is TRBJ2-7, the V gene TRBV6-6; D gene unclear. The CDR3 covers 15 residues. Trimming removed 4 bases from V and 2 bases from J, with 15 bases in between. Germline CDR1 and CDR2: MNHNY and SVGAGI (reference sequence). CDR3 sequence reads: CASSFTLRGTYEQYF. In nucleotides, the CDR3 is TGTGCCAGCAGTTTCACCCTACGAGGAACCTACGAGCAGTACTTC.

This clone has only a few counts. CDR3 residues: CASTTSGTVVSYEQYF. The CDR3 DNA is TGTGCCAGCACCACCTCCGGGACAGTGGTATCCTACGAGCAGTACTTC. The chain is built from TRBV7-9 and TRBJ2-7; 7 bases are a match to TRBD1. Germline CDR1 reads SEHNR; CDR2 reads FQNEAQ (reference sequence). There are 16 residues in the CDR3. The junction had 13 bases not matched to a gene; V was cut back by 7 bases and J by 1 base.

This rearrangement joins TRBV2 to TRBJ2-1; 11 nucleotides match TRBD2. This CDR3 has 16 residues. V lost 0 bases, J lost 5 bases, and 3 bases stayed unmatched. Germline CDR1 is SNHLY and CDR2 is FYNNEI. CDR3 protein: CASSEALAGDHNEQFF. CDR3 DNA sequence: TGTGCCAGCAGTGAAGCACTAGCGGGGGACCACAATGAGCAGTTCTTC.

The chain employs TRBV5-6 and TRBJ2-2, with D possibly TRBD2 on 6 matching bases. The CDR3 contains 16 residues. Germline assignment: CDR1 SGHDT and CDR2 YYEEEE. Trimming left V 3 bases short and J 5 bases short, with 17 bases between. CDR3 nucleotides: TGTGCCAGCAGCTCGGGAGATAGGTCCGATACCGGGGAGCTGTTTTTT. Translation: CASSSGDRSDTGELFF.

This sequence joins TRBV4-1 and TRBJ2-1, with D possibly being TRBD2 (5 bases). Trimming cost V 0 bases and J 8 bases, with 17 bases left between them. The germline CDR1 and CDR2 sequences are MGHRA and YSYEKL. The CDR3 runs 16 residues. CDR3 in amino acids: CASSQEFSASSDEQFF. CDR3 in DNA: TGCGCCAGCAGCCAAGAATTTAGCGCTTCCTCGGATGAGCAGTTCTTC.

V usage is TRBV9 and J usage is TRBJ1-2; D gene uncertain. Germline values: CDR1 SGDLS, CDR2 YYNGEE. V gave up 0 bases and J gave up 0 bases, with 12 bases separating them. CDR3 length: 16 residues. This chain's CDR3 is CASSVGTGPTNYGYTF. CDR3 in DNA: TGTGCCAGCAGCGTAGGTACTGGGCCTACTAACTATGGCTACACCTTC.

The rearrangement joins TRBV15 to TRBJ2-2; D is ambiguous. Trimming took off 1 base at V and 5 bases at J, with 8 bases between the two ends. This CDR3 contains 14 residues. Germline V gene sequence: CDR1 LNHNV, CDR2 YYDKDF (reference sequence). The DNA of the CDR3 is TGTGCCACCAGCAGAGTACGTGGAACCGGGGAGCTGTTTTTT. Amino acids: CATSRVRGTGELFF.

This rearrangement joins TRBV30 to TRBJ2-3; D may be TRBD1 or TRBD2 (5 bases each). The V end lost 1 base, the J end lost 0 bases, and 11 bases lay between the germline ends. Germline CDR1 GTSNPN, CDR2 SVGIG (reference sequence). This CDR3 has 15 residues. CDR3 region: CAWSGKGESTDTQYF. The CDR3 coding sequence is TGTGCCTGGAGTGGGAAAGGGGAGAGCACAGATACGCAGTATTTT.